One TCR beta chain is described in this entry. What it binds is not known. This entry comes from a study of T cell repertoires in cytomegalovirus infection. Study outcomes and limitations: HLA-C-restricted CMV clonotypes gave the most frequent clonotype in two of eight donors.

Each CDR3 protein is one row after TCRdb ran MiXCR on the reads. The sample carries about 770,000 distinct CDR3 sequences, roughly 28% recorded once. The CDR3 spans 15 residues. V trimming: 7 bases; J trimming: 4 bases; junction bases outside the gene matches: 11. Germline assignment: CDR1 SEHNR and CDR2 FQNEAQ (reference sequence). The sample in question was cultured CD8+ T cells from PBMCs, obtained from culture after CMV antigen stimulation. The chain is built from TRBV7-9 and TRBJ2-7; TRBD1 agrees at 9 bases. This receptor was taken from a human donor in good health (CMV status not recorded). Some clones in this sample may be carry-over from other donors' samples. CDR3 region: CASTPRDREVYEQYF. As DNA, the CDR3 is TGTGCCAGCACCCCCCGGGACAGGGAGGTGTACGAGCAGTACTTC. The whole variable domain, filled in from reference TRBV7-9 and TRBJ2-7, reads DTGVSQNPRHKITKRGQNVTFRCDPISEHNRLYWYRQTLGQGPEFLTYFQNEAQLEKSRLLSDRFSAERPKGSFSTLEIQRTEQGDSAMYLCASTPRDREVYEQYFGPGTRLTVT.